One sample yielded the 6 T cell receptor beta chains listed below, sequenced in a study of blood T cell repertoires in COVID-19. The method was immunoSEQ multiplex PCR; TCRdb's version includes in-frame clones alone and lacks a portion of them. Of about 180,000 clones in the sample, about 86% were seen once. The specimen was peripheral blood. These TCRs come from a man in his 70s with active or convalescent COVID-19.

The chain joins TRBV7-3 to TRBJ1-1; tentatively, D is TRBD1 (6 bases). The germline V gene has CDR1 SGHTA and CDR2 FQGTGA. The ends were cut back, 2 bases at V and 5 bases at J, with 12 bases in the middle. This CDR3 contains 14 residues. For the CDR3, the DNA is TGTGCCAGCAGCTTATTAGCAGGGGTTACTGAAGCTTTCTTT. Amino acids: CASSLLAGVTEAFF. Filled out from reference TRBV7-3 and TRBJ1-1, the complete variable domain reads GAGVSQTPSNKVTEKGKYVELRCDPISGHTALYWYRQSLGQGPEFLIYFQGTGAADDSGLPNDRFFAVRPEGSVSTLKIQRTERGDSAVYLCASSLLAGVTEAFFGQGTRLTVV.

The chain joins TRBV27 to TRBJ2-5; 7 bases map to TRBD1. The trim removed 0 bases at V and 0 bases at J, leaving 7 bases unmatched. Germline lookup yields CDR1 MNHEY and CDR2 SMNVEV (reference sequence). The CDR3 length is 17 residues. In DNA form, the CDR3 reads TGTGCCAGCAGTTTATCGATTAGGGACAGACACCAAGAGACCCAGTACTTC. It translates to CASSLSIRDRHQETQYF.

The chain has TRBV2 and TRBJ2-7, with 13 bases lining up with TRBD2. This CDR3 has 15 amino acids. Trimming removed 7 bases from V and 7 bases from J; junction bases left unmatched: 10. CDR1 is SNHLY, CDR2 FYNNEI, per germline. CDR3 sequence reads: CASNLLAGGPGEQYF. The CDR3 DNA reads as TGTGCCAGCAACTTACTAGCGGGGGGGCCTGGAGAGCAGTACTTC.

The V and J genes are TRBV30 and TRBJ1-1; weak D call: TRBD1 (6 bases). Germline V gene data show CDR1 as GTSNPN and CDR2 as SVGIG (reference sequence). The CDR3 totals 13 residues. Between the trimmed V and J ends, which lost 5 bases and 2 bases, there was a span of 12 bases. CDR3: CAWVRGGNTEAFF. Written as DNA, the CDR3 is TGTGCCTGGGTGAGAGGGGGAAACACTGAAGCTTTCTTT.

CDR3 DNA: TGTGCCAGTAGTTCCGGGACAGGAACCTACGAGCAGTACTTC. This encodes CASSSGTGTYEQYF. V gene TRBV19 combines with J gene TRBJ2-7; 8 bases are a match to TRBD1. Germline V gene lookup returns CDR1 LNHDA and CDR2 SQIVND (reference sequence). V dropped 5 bases and J dropped 2; count of bases not matched to a gene: 5. The CDR3 totals 14 residues.

This clone was found a few times. The chain couples TRBV7-3 to TRBJ2-5; D unresolved. V lost 1 base and J lost 5, with 8 bases in between. Germline V CDR1 and CDR2: SGHTA, FQGTGA. The CDR3 is 13 residues long. The CDR3 bases are TGTGCCAGCAGCTTAAGTCTAGTCGAGACCCAGTACTTC. Amino acids: CASSLSLVETQYF. The variable domain in full, completed from reference TRBV7-3 and TRBJ2-5, reads GAGVSQTPSNKVTEKGKYVELRCDPISGHTALYWYRQSLGQGPEFLIYFQGTGAADDSGLPNDRFFAVRPEGSVSTLKIQRTERGDSAVYLCASSLSLVETQYFGPGTRLLVL.